The present T cell receptor beta chain was sequenced within a study of cytomegalovirus exposure and HLA in healthy donors (dated by TCRdb to between 2016 and 2019). For the wider study: According to an earlier analysis of several hundred of the donors, about 170 million T cells yielded roughly 110 million unique TCR beta sequences and around 280 Gb of sequence data. An early release that covered about 600 HLA-typed donors contained approximately 300 gigabases of sequencing data and 65 million to 100 million unique TCR sequences. Of the 300 to 450 genotyped donors, roughly 76% were placed in the genetic ancestry cluster associated with self-reported Caucasian donors. The study was designed to test whether signatures of past pathogen exposure could be identified by cataloging public T cell receptors. Using immunosequencing, the study profiled T cell repertoires from 500 to 800 subjects and related those repertoires to cytomegalovirus serostatus. Besides the first cohort of hundreds of subjects, a separate validation cohort made up of 120 different subjects was used. High-throughput TCR immunosequencing, statistical association of individual TCRs with disease status, and machine learning were combined to predict cytomegalovirus infection status. In a later analysis, previously published TCR beta repertoires from 600 to 850 donors were re-analyzed and high-resolution HLA genotyping was added so that TCR occurrence patterns could be studied. Rather than drawing on any new phenotypic data, the later analysis identified candidate immune exposures from TCR beta sequences and the way those sequences occurred across donors. To decide whether each TCR beta V gene segment behaved as functional or pseudogenic, an earlier analysis of 587 of the donors relied on high-throughput TCR beta sequencing. Donor age, sex, ethnicity and CMV serostatus were compiled alongside the repertoire data. In a later genetic analysis, genome-wide SNP genotypes for about 55% of the roughly 700 donors were used, and that subset was treated as a discovery cohort. Every discovery cohort repertoire had been produced on one sequencing platform. Both class I and class II loci were covered by HLA typing, at four-digit resolution. Typing coverage differed by locus: A, B, C, DRB1 and DQB1 were typed in roughly 620-630 donors, DQA1 in 522, DPA1 in 600 to 610, and DPB1 in around 440. Roughly 5 DR-DQ haplotypes were handled as single units for association and clustering, since linkage in the cohort was strong. Across 398 genotyped donors of the cohort, an average of about 250,000 unique TCR beta nucleotide sequences per donor were sequenced, and about a sixth of those sequences were non-productive.

In the case of this clone: Its antigen specificity is not known. Base qualities are not recorded, but no much larger clone differs from it by a single base.

The library was built by means of the immunoSEQ multiplex PCR assay. For the multiplex PCR, a mixture combining 60 forward primers for TCR Vbeta segments and 13 reverse primers for TCR Jbeta segments was used. The CDR3 region of rearranged TCR beta genes was amplified from genomic DNA with a multiplex PCR assay. The Illumina HiSeq System was used to sequence the amplified TCR beta libraries as 87-base-pair reads. The authors' pipeline ran thus. A later analysis tallied around 87 million unique TCR beta chains across the 666 repertoires, and some 10 million of those chains were shared by two or more donors. A nearest-neighbor algorithm error-corrected the raw reads and collapsed the reads into unique sequences, merging closely related sequences to remove PCR and sequencing errors. To assign V, D and J gene segments, CDR3 sequences were aligned to IMGT reference sequences. For a sequence to be retained, a match of at least six nucleotides was required to both a V gene segment and a J gene segment. Rearrangements were classified as productive when the CDR3 lacked stop codons and remained in frame with V and J, and all other rearrangements were classified as non-productive. CDR3 was defined according to IMGT convention as the region running from the second conserved V-encoded cysteine to the conserved J-encoded phenylalanine. Sequences without an unambiguous match to a single V gene segment were excluded from the earlier analysis of approximately 600 of the donors. An earlier analysis of fewer than 650 of the donors classified V segments as functional when productive rearrangements were above 56.7% and as segregating when the standard deviation between donors was above 5%. A statistical classification framework was built for diagnosing cytomegalovirus status from the catalog of TCR beta chain sequences. A later analysis assigned V and J genes by comparing TCR nucleotide sequences with IMGT/GENE-DB human TR gene sequences. In a later analysis, CDR3 sequences and most-parsimonious VDJ recombination scenarios were assigned using the TCRdist pipeline. In a later analysis, every TCR beta chain was defined by the combination of its CDR3 amino acid sequence and its V-gene family, and reads without a unique V-gene family were dropped. As a way to deal with suspected cross-contamination and a sequencing artifact, a later analysis dropped 592 nucleotide sequences that were highly shared and had low generation probability. For each public chain, a later analysis derived a clonal expansion index from normalized ranks of inferred template counts within each repertoire. Generation probabilities in a later analysis came from a VDJ recombination model fitted to out-of-frame rearrangements, and those results were checked against IGoR. A later analysis scored TCR-TCR, TCR-HLA and TCR-CMV co-occurrence with hypergeometric tests, applying a repertoire-size bias correction to TCR pairs. To estimate false discovery rates, a later analysis permuted the HLA or CMV assignments 20 times. In a later analysis, co-occurring TCRs were grouped using DBSCAN, with TCRdist sequence similarity added in when clustering inside HLA-allele-positive subsets. Repertoires with fewer than 30,000 or more than 120,000 public chains were left out of co-occurrence clustering, as were four to six repertoires with anomalous nucleotide sharing. Entries here come from immuneACCESS through TCRdb and include only in-frame sequences with V and J called. Some clones fail to appear in such tables; in the studies checked, an unresolved V gene covers under half of the shortfall, and the cause of the remainder is unknown. V and J calls and clone size are given by that table; D and trimming were obtained from the DNA. Recorded for this sample are 90,000 or so clones; over 65% of them occurred a single time. Around 15% of the sample comes from the top ten.

The study at large found these results: In a later analysis, several top co-occurrence clusters were reported to appear linked to parvovirus B19, influenza, CMV and Epstein-Barr virus. Linkage disequilibrium might explain the correlated functional status among segregating V segments, but an unknown experimental factor could not be excluded. The only immune exposure information available for the cohort was CMV serostatus. Roughly uniform sequencing depth across donors was assumed in presence/absence analyses, although this assumption may not hold. Most CMV-associated TCR beta chains appeared to be HLA-restricted in a later analysis, and the HLA associations seemed to be driven largely by CMV exposure. This cohort had only TCR beta chains sequenced, and the lack of alpha or paired-chain data limited which features could be detected. In an earlier analysis of some 550 of the donors, most TCR beta V segments were observed in productive rearrangements about 90% or about 30% of the time, broadly matching IMGT annotations. Cytomegalovirus status was reported to be diagnosed by the classifier with high specificity and sensitivity in both the original and validation cohorts. The 87-base-pair reads could not distinguish some IMGT-functional V segments, including TRBV6-2 and TRBV6-3, so those segments were excluded. A later analysis found that HLA-associated TCR beta chains were more clonally expanded and had lower generation probabilities than equally common non-associated chains. A cluster of highly shared sequence variants was judged likely to be a technical artifact of the sequencing pipeline. A further reported finding was that TCR beta sequences accurately predicted the HLA-A and HLA-B alleles for most subjects in the first cohort. Three of the identified cytomegalovirus-associated TCR beta chains were confirmed in vitro to be specific for cytomegalovirus antigens. It was suggested by the authors that the approach could potentially be generalized to other disease states and immunological phenotypes. Assigning TCR associations to individual alleles was difficult when HLA alleles, especially DR and DQ, strongly co-occurred. Because counts were too low, roughly 16 rarely observed V segments, including chromosome 9 orphons, were excluded from the earlier analysis of fewer than 650 of the donors. Specific HLA alleles were associated with 15,000 to 20,000 TCR beta sequences at a false discovery rate of 0.05 in a later analysis. Across donors, most TCR sequences were observed very rarely, whereas some public TCRs were present in many individuals. According to a later genetic analysis, donors in an Asian-associated ancestry cluster had fewer N-insertions in productive TCRs than the approximately 670-donor mean. A later analysis found that TCR association rates varied across HLA loci, with DRB1 alleles showing the most associated TCRs and HLA-C alleles the fewest. Because HLA typing was missing for some donors at each locus, association tests included only the typed subset. A later genetic analysis associated a missense DCLRE1C variant with V-gene and J-gene trimming of TCR beta chains, and an independent cohort replicated the association. A total of 150 to 200 TCR beta chains were listed by the study as associated with cytomegalovirus.

In total, roughly 670 healthy bone marrow donors made up the cohort. At the time of sampling, all cohort members were nominally healthy, though unrecorded immune exposures were likely present. The donor tested CMV seropositive and was one of the 289 seropositive cohort members. Each donor provided a peripheral blood sample, and peripheral blood mononuclear cells were used for TCR beta sequencing. The Qiagen DNeasy Blood Extraction Kit was used to extract genomic DNA from the blood cell samples. The CDR3 numbers 15 residues from cysteine through phenylalanine. Solely the CDR3 DNA is kept, with 45 bases framed from the first base. Relative to germline, V is missing 4 bases and J is missing 5 bases, with 9 bases of the junction outside any gene match. The germline V gene encodes CDR1 SGDLS and CDR2 YYNGEE.

The sample comprised PBMCs. The chain employs TRBV9 and TRBJ2-5; 9 of the junction bases match TRBD2. The receptor was isolated from a woman aged 18-29 years in good health and CMV-seropositive. The sequence in DNA is TGTGCCAGCAGCACCGGAGCGGGAGGAGGGGAGACCCAGTACTTC. Protein translation: CASSTGAGGGETQYF.